This T cell receptor beta chain came from a study of Ad26.COV2.S vaccination and SARS-CoV-2 variants. Treatment given: approximately 18 received Ad26.COV2.S at low or high dose, single or two shots; about 5 received placebo; per-sample allocation not given. Specimens were obtained on day 63 following the first vaccine or placebo injection. The assay was immunoSEQ multiplex PCR, and TCRdb's table has in-frame clones only and misses some. The sample lists hundreds of thousands of clones; roughly 90% were seen once. V dropped 2 bases and J dropped 5; count of bases not matched to a gene: 5. CDR3 length equals 15 residues. Germline V gene lookup returns CDR1 GTSNPN and CDR2 SVGIG (reference sequence).

The TCR originated in a person aged 18-60 years who received the Ad26.COV2.S COVID-19 vaccine or a placebo. The sequences come from peripheral blood, collected in a trial of Ad26.COV2.S vaccine versus placebo. The chain combines TRBV30 with TRBJ2-2; the match to TRBD2 covers 10 bases. The CDR3 region is CAWSPSGRETGELFF. CDR3 nucleotide sequence: TGTGCCTGGAGTCCTAGCGGGAGAGAAACCGGGGAGCTGTTTTTT. Based on the CDR3 plus reference TRBV30 and TRBJ2-2, the full variable domain is SQTIHQWPATLVQPVGSPLSLECTVEGTSNPNLYWYRQAAGRGLQLLFYSVGIGQISSEVPQNLSASRPQDRQFILSSKKLLLSDSGFYLCAWSPSGRETGELFFGEGSRLTVL.